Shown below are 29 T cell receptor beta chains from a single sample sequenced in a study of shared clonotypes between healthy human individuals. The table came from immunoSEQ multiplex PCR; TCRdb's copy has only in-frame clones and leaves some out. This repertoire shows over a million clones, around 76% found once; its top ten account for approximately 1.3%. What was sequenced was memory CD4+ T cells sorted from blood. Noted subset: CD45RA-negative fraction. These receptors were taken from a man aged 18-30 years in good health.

DNA of the CDR3: TGTGCCAGCAGCTTGGCACTAGCGGTGAACACCGGGGAGCTGTTTTTT. Translated: CASSLALAVNTGELFF. The chain employs TRBV5-6 and TRBJ2-2, with TRBD2 identical over 8 bases. Germline V gene sequence: CDR1 SGHDT, CDR2 YYEEEE. This CDR3 is 16 amino acids long. After removal of 0 bases from V and 1 base from J, the junction contained 2 bases not matched to a gene.

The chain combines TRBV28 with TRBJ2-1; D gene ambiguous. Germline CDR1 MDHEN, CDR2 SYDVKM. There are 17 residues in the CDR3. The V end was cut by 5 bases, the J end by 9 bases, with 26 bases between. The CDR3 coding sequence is TGTGCCAGCAGTCCCCAATTCCCTCGGCCTCTGGCAGGTGAGCAGTTCTTC. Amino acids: CASSPQFPRPLAGEQFF.

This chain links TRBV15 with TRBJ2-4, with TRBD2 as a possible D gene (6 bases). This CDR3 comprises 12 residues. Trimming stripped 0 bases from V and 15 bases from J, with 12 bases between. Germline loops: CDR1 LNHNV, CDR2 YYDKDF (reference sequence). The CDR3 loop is CATSRDRDFRYF. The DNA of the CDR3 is TGTGCCACCAGCAGAGACAGGGACTTTAGGTACTTC.

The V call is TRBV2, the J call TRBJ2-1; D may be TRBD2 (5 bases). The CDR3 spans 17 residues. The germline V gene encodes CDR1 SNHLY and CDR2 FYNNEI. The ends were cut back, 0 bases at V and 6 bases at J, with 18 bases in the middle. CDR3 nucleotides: TGTGCCAGCAGTGAAGCGCTTCTAACTAGGTGGGGCAATGAGCAGTTCTTC. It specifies CASSEALLTRWGNEQFF.

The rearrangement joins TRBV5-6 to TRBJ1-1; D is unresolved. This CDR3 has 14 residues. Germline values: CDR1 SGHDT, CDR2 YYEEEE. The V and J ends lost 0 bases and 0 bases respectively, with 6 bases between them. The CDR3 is CASSLEWVNTEAFF. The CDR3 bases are TGTGCCAGCAGCTTGGAGTGGGTGAACACTGAAGCTTTCTTT.

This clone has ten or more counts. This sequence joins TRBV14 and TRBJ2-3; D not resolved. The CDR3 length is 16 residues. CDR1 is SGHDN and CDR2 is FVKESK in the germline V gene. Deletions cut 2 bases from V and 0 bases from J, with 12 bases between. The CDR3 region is CASSQNSGLSTDTQYF. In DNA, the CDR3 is TGTGCCAGCAGCCAAAACTCAGGTCTCAGCACAGATACGCAGTATTTT.

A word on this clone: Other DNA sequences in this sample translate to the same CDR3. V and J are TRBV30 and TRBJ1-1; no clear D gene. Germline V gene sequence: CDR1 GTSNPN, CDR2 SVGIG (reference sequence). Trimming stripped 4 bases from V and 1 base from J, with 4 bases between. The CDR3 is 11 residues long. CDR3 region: CAWKGNTEAFF. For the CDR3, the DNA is TGTGCCTGGAAGGGGAACACTGAAGCTTTCTTT.

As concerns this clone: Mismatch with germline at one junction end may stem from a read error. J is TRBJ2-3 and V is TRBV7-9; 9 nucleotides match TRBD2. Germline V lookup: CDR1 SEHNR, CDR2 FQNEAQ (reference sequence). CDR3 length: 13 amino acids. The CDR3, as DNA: TGTGCCAGCAGCTTAGAGGGGACTAGCTTTCTCCATTTT. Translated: CASSLEGTSFLHF.

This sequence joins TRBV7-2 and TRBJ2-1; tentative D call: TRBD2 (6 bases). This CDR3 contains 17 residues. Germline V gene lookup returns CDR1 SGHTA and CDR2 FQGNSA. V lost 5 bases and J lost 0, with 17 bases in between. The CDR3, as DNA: TGTGCCAGCAGCCGGAGGGAACACAGAGGCTCCTACAATGAGCAGTTCTTC. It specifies CASSRREHRGSYNEQFF.

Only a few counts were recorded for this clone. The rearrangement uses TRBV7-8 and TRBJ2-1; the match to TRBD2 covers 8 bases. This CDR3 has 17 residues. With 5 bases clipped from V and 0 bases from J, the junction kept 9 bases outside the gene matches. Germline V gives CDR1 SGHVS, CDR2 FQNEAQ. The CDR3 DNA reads TGTGCCAGCAGCCCCCGGGGGGGGGCAAGCTCCTACAATGAGCAGTTCTTC. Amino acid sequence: CASSPRGGASSYNEQFF.

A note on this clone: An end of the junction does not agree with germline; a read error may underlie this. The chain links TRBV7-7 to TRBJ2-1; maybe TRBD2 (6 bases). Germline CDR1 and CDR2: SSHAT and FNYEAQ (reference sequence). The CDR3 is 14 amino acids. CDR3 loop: CASSLARESHEQFF. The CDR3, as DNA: TGTGCTAGCAGCTTAGCCCGGGAGTCCCATGAGCAGTTCTTC.

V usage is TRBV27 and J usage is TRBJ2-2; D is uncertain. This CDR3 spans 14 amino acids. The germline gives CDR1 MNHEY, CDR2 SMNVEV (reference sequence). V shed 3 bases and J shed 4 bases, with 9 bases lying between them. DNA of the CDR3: TGTGCCAGCAGTTTCTTACAGCCCACCGGGGAGCTGTTTTTT. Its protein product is CASSFLQPTGELFF.

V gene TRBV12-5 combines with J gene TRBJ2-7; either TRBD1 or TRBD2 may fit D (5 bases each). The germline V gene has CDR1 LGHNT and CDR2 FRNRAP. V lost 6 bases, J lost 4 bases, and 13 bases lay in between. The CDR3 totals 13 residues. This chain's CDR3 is CASGIFGGYEQYF. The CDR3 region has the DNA TGTGCTAGTGGGATCTTTGGGGGTTACGAGCAGTACTTC.

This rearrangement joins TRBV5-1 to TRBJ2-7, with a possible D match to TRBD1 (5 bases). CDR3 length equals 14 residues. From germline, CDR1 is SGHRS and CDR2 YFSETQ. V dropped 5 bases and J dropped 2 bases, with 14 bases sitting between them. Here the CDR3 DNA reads TGCGCCAGCAGACGGGCAACAGGCCCCTACGAGCAGTACTTC. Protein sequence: CASRRATGPYEQYF.

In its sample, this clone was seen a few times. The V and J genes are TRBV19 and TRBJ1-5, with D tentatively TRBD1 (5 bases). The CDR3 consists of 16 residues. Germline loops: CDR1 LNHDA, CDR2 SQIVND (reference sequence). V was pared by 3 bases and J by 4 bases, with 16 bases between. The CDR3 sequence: CASSMTREVWNQPQHF. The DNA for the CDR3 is TGTGCCAGTAGTATGACCAGGGAGGTATGGAATCAGCCCCAGCATTTT.

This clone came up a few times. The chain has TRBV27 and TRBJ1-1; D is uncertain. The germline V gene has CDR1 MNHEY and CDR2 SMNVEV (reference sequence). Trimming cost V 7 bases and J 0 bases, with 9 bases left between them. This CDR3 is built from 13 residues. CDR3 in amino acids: CASTTSMNTEAFF. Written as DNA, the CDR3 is TGTGCCAGCACCACGTCCATGAACACTGAAGCTTTCTTT.

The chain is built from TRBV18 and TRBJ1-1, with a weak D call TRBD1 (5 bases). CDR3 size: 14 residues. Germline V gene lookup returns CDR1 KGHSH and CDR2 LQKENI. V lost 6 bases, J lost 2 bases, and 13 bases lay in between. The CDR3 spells CASSPYRSNTEAFF. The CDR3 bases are TGTGCCAGCTCGCCGTACAGGAGTAACACTGAAGCTTTCTTT.

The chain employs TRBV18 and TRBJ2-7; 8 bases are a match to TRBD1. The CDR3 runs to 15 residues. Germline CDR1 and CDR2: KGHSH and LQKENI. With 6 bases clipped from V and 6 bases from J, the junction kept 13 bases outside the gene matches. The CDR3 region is CASSLWNGQGIEQYF. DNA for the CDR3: TGTGCCAGCTCTCTATGGAACGGACAGGGAATCGAGCAGTACTTC.

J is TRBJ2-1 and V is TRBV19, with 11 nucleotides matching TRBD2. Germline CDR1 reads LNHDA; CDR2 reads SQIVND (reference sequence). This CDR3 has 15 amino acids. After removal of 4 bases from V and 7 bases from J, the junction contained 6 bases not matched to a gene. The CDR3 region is CASSNLAGGGNEQFF. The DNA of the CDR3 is TGTGCCAGTAGTAACCTAGCGGGAGGAGGAAATGAGCAGTTCTTC.

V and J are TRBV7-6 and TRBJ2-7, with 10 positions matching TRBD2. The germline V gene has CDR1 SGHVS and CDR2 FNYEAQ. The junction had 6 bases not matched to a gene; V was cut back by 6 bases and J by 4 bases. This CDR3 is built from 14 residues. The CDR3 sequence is CASRRTSGSYEQYF. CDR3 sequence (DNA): TGTGCCAGCAGGAGGACTAGCGGTTCGTACGAGCAGTACTTC. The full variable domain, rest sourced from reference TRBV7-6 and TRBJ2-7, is GAGVSQSPRYKVTKRGQDVALRCDPISGHVSLYWYRQALGQGPEFLTYFNYEAQQDKSGLPNDRFSAERPEGSISTLTIQRTEQRDSAMYRCASRRTSGSYEQYFGPGTRLTVT.

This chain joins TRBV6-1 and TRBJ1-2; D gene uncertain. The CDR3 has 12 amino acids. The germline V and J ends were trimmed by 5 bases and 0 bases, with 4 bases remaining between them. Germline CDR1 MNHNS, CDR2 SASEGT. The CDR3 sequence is CASSYSNYGYTF. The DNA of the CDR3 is TGTGCCAGCAGTTATTCTAACTATGGCTACACCTTC.

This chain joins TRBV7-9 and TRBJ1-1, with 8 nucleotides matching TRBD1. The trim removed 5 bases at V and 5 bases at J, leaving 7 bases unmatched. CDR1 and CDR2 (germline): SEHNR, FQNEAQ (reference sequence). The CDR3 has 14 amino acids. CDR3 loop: CASSIGTGRTEAFF. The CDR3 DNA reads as TGTGCCAGCAGCATCGGGACAGGTCGGACTGAAGCTTTCTTT.

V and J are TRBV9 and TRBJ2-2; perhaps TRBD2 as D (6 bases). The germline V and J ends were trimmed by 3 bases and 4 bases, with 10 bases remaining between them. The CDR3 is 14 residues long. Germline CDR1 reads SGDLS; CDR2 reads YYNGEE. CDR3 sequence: CASSDRAGTGELFF. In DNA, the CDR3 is TGTGCCAGCAGCGACAGAGCGGGCACCGGGGAGCTGTTTTTT.

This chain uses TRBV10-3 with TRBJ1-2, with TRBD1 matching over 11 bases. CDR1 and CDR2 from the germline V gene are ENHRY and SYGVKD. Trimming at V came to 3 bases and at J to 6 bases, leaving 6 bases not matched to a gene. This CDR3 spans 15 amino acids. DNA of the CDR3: TGTGCCATCAGTGAACCGGGACAGGGGGGTGATGGCTACACCTTC. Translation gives CAISEPGQGGDGYTF.

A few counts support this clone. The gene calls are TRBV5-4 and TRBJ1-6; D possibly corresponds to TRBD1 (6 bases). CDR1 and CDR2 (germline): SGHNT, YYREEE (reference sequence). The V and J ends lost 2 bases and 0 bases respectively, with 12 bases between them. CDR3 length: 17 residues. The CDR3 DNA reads TGTGCCAGCAGCTTTGGGGGCCACTCCTCCTATAATTCACCCCTCCACTTT. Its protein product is CASSFGGHSSYNSPLHF.

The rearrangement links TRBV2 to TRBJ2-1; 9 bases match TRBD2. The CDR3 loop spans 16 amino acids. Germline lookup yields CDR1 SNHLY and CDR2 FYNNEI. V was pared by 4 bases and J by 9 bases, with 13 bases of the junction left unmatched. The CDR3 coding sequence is TGTGCCAGCAGTGCTTTCCAGCGGGAGGAGGGAGGTGAGCAGTTCTTC. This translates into CASSAFQREEGGEQFF.

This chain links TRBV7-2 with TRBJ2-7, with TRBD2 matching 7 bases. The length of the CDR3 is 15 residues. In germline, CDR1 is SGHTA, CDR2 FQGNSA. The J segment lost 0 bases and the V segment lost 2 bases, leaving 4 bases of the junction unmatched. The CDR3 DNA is TGTGCCAGCAGCTTAAATGCGGGAGTCTCCTACGAGCAGTACTTC. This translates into CASSLNAGVSYEQYF.

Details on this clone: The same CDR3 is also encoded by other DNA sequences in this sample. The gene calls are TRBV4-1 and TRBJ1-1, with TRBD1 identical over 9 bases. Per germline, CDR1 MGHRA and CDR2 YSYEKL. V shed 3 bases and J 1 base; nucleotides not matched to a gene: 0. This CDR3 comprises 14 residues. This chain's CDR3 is CASSQGQGNTEAFF. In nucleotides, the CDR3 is TGCGCCAGCAGCCAGGGACAGGGGAACACTGAAGCTTTCTTT.

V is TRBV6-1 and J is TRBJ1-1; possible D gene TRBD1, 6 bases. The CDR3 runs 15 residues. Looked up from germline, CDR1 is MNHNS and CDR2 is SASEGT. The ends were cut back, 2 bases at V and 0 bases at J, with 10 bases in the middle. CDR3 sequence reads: CASSESRTVNTEAFF. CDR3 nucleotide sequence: TGTGCCAGCAGTGAATCCCGGACAGTGAACACTGAAGCTTTCTTT.